These 18 T cell receptor beta chains were all obtained from the same sample, sequenced in a study of blood T cell repertoires in COVID-19. Profiling relied on immunoSEQ multiplex PCR, and the TCRdb table lists in-frame clones only, not all of them. The table has approximately 40,000 clones, more than 85% seen once. The specimen was peripheral blood. The receptors were sampled from a man aged 45-60 years in a cohort sampled during active COVID-19.

The chain combines TRBV18 with TRBJ1-2, with TRBD1 identical over 9 bases. Germline loops: CDR1 KGHSH, CDR2 LQKENI. V dropped 3 bases and J dropped 7; count of bases not matched to a gene: 15. The CDR3 loop spans 17 amino acids. The CDR3 loop reads CASSPPGQGDLLRGYTF. The CDR3 nucleotides read TGTGCCAGCTCACCCCCGGGACAGGGAGATTTATTACGTGGCTACACCTTC.

This rearrangement joins TRBV12-3 or TRBV12-4 to TRBJ1-2, with no clear D. Trimming took off 2 bases at V and 7 bases at J, with 11 bases between the two ends. This CDR3 has 13 amino acids. CDR3: CASSLSFRGGYTF. CDR3 bases: TGTGCCAGCAGTTTAAGTTTCCGGGGTGGCTACACCTTC.

This chain uses TRBV5-1 with TRBJ2-3; D gene uncertain. Germline V lookup: CDR1 SGHRS, CDR2 YFSETQ. The CDR3 has 12 amino acids. V shed 4 bases and J shed 4 bases, with 7 bases lying between them. As DNA, the CDR3 is TGCGCCAGCAGCGGGCAGGCAGATACGCAGTATTTT. Amino acids: CASSGQADTQYF.

V usage is TRBV4-1 and J usage is TRBJ2-1; D is unclear. Germline V CDR1 and CDR2: MGHRA, YSYEKL. This CDR3 is built from 11 residues. Trimming shortened V by 3 bases and J by 9 bases, and 6 bases separated the two germline ends. The CDR3, as DNA: TGCGCCAGCAGCCAGAATAGTGAGCAGTTCTTC. It yields the protein CASSQNSEQFF.

The gene calls are TRBV7-3 and TRBJ2-1, with a tentative D call TRBD2 (5 bases). CDR1 is SGHTA and CDR2 is FQGTGA in the germline V gene. V dropped 2 bases and J dropped 5 bases, with 10 bases sitting between them. The CDR3 has 14 residues. CDR3 amino acids: CASSLGELHNEQFF. CDR3 sequence (DNA): TGTGCCAGCAGCTTAGGGGAGCTACACAATGAGCAGTTCTTC.

Only a few counts were recorded for this clone. The CDR3 protein is CASSVGGGGNQPQHF. The CDR3 DNA reads TGTGCCAGCAGCGTAGGAGGGGGCGGCAATCAGCCCCAGCATTTT. The chain joins TRBV9 to TRBJ1-5, with 7 nucleotides matching TRBD1. Germline CDR1 is SGDLS and CDR2 is YYNGEE. This CDR3 spans 15 amino acids. With 0 bases clipped from V and 2 bases from J, the junction kept 2 bases outside the gene matches.

The rearrangement links TRBV6-2 or TRBV6-3 to TRBJ2-3; D gene uncertain. The CDR3 length is 16 residues. Germline V CDR1 and CDR2: MNHEY, SVGEGT. The V end lost 6 bases, the J end lost 6 bases, and 22 bases lay between the germline ends. As DNA, the CDR3 is TGTGCCAGCAGCTCCTCTCTGGAGCGCGACGGGGATACGCAGTATTTT. Translated, it gives CASSSSLERDGDTQYF.

This clone was seen a few times. The chain has TRBV5-4 and TRBJ2-7, with 10 bases aligning to TRBD2. Germline lookup yields CDR1 SGHNT and CDR2 YYREEE (reference sequence). The length of the CDR3 is 15 residues. V was clipped by 4 bases and J by 5 bases; unmatched bases: 9. The CDR3 loop reads CASSTSGGALNEQYF. In DNA, the CDR3 is TGTGCCAGCAGCACCAGCGGGGGGGCGCTGAACGAGCAGTACTTC.

This clone was counted a single time. The genes are TRBV5-1 and TRBJ1-1; D remains unclear. Germline CDR1 is SGHRS and CDR2 is YFSETQ. The CDR3 spans 14 residues. Trimming left V 3 bases short and J 1 base short, with 10 bases between. The chain's CDR3 is CASSSLVSNTEAFF. For the CDR3, the DNA is TGCGCCAGCAGCTCCCTAGTTTCGAACACTGAAGCTTTCTTT.

This clone is medium-sized by share. The rearrangement links TRBV5-5 to TRBJ1-1, with D maybe TRBD1 (5 bases). Trimming removed 1 base from V and 5 bases from J, with 18 bases in between. The germline gives CDR1 SGHKS, CDR2 YYEKEE (reference sequence). The CDR3 has 16 amino acids. The CDR3 spells CASSLLVGGLGTEAFF. CDR3 in DNA: TGTGCCAGCAGCTTGTTAGTTGGGGGGTTAGGGACTGAAGCTTTCTTT.

This sequence joins TRBV5-8 and TRBJ2-5; 8 nucleotides line up with TRBD1. J was trimmed by 0 bases and V by 0 bases; bases with no gene match: 4. The CDR3 consists of 16 residues. Germline-derived CDR1 and CDR2 are SGHTS and YDEGEE. CDR3 loop: CASSLGQGSYQETQYF. CDR3 DNA: TGTGCCAGCAGCTTGGGACAGGGGTCCTACCAAGAGACCCAGTACTTC.

The chain combines TRBV2 with TRBJ1-1, with D maybe TRBD1 (5 bases). V shed 7 bases and J shed 7 bases, with 16 bases lying between them. Per germline, CDR1 SNHLY and CDR2 FYNNEI. The length of the CDR3 is 13 residues. The CDR3: CASTGEGTIEAFF. The CDR3 DNA reads TGTGCCAGCACTGGGGAGGGGACCATTGAAGCTTTCTTT.

The chain links TRBV4-1 to TRBJ2-3; TRBD1 agrees at 9 bases. The CDR3 consists of 15 residues. CDR1 MGHRA and CDR2 YSYEKL come from the germline V gene. J lost 4 bases, V lost 7 bases, and 9 bases had no gene match. CDR3 protein: CASKGGDRAPDTQYF. The DNA for the CDR3 is TGCGCCAGCAAGGGAGGGGACAGGGCCCCAGATACGCAGTATTTT.

This chain connects TRBV6-2 or TRBV6-3 to TRBJ1-1, with 8 positions matching TRBD1. CDR1 is MNHEY, CDR2 SVGEGT, per germline. V gave up 5 bases and J gave up 2 bases; unmatched junction bases: 7. The CDR3 extends over 15 amino acids. For the CDR3, the DNA is TGTGCCAGCAGTCTAGACAGGGGATATAACACTGAAGCTTTCTTT. This sequence encodes CASSLDRGYNTEAFF.

The chain has TRBV10-3 and TRBJ2-5; tentatively, D is TRBD2 (6 bases). The germline V gene encodes CDR1 ENHRY and CDR2 SYGVKD. CDR3 size: 16 residues. Trimming removed 2 bases at V and 2 bases at J, with 15 bases between. This CDR3 reads CAISETGGEQQETQYF. CDR3 DNA sequence: TGTGCCATCAGTGAGACGGGCGGGGAACAACAAGAGACCCAGTACTTC.

The chain carries TRBV5-1 and TRBJ2-3; D might be TRBD1 (6 bases). CDR1 is SGHRS and CDR2 is YFSETQ in the germline V gene. With 5 bases removed from V and 5 bases from J, the gap between germline ends came to 15 bases. This CDR3 has 14 residues. CDR3 bases: TGCGCCAGCAGTTATCAGGGGCGAGGAGATACGCAGTATTTT. It codes for CASSYQGRGDTQYF.

The V call is TRBV7-2, the J call TRBJ2-7, with D perhaps TRBD1 (6 bases). Trimming took 5 bases from V and 6 from J, leaving 20 bases between them. There are 15 residues in the CDR3. Germline CDR1 and CDR2: SGHTA and FQGNSA. The CDR3 region is CASSLHGQGLGEQYF. CDR3 DNA: TGTGCCAGCAGCCTTCACGGGCAGGGGCTGGGCGAGCAGTACTTC.

The rearrangement uses TRBV11-3 and TRBJ2-1; TRBD2 matches at 9 bases. The CDR3 consists of 19 residues. Germline values: CDR1 SGHNT, CDR2 YENEEA. V trimming: 0 bases; J trimming: 2 bases; junction bases outside the gene matches: 11. The CDR3 coding sequence is TGTGCCAGCAGCTTAGATTTCGTGACTAGCGGAGCCCCCTACAATGAGCAGTTCTTC. It codes for CASSLDFVTSGAPYNEQFF.